This record looks at one T cell receptor beta chain sequence and its context. This clone's antigen is unknown. No much larger clonotype is one base removed from it; base qualities were not supplied. The germline V gene yields MGHRA for CDR1 and YSYEKL for CDR2. The CDR3 holds 14 amino acids from the cysteine to the phenylalanine. The read is trimmed to its CDR3 DNA, 42 bases read in frame from base 1. The V end gives up 5 bases and the J end 6 bases, leaving 4 bases in the junction not matched to a gene. This record comes from a study of blood T cell repertoires in COVID-19 (dated by TCRdb to the early 2020s). Regarding the complete study: Samples covering the acute and convalescent phases of COVID-19 were provided by collaborators in the United States, Italy and Spain. The prospective study material was composed of cDNA or gDNA derived from T cells, B-cell-depleted T cells, or PBMCs. Deeply sampled blood TCRbeta repertoires from subjects exposed to, actively infected with, or recovered from COVID-19 were included in the dataset. A freely available public database, intended as a resource for researchers studying the immune response to SARS-CoV-2, is where the repertoires were released. The samples were drawn from two sources: the first 160 participants of the ongoing ImmuneRACE study, and some 1,300 subjects contributed by 6 global collaborators. A de-identified subject ID, COVID-19 status, age in years and sex were almost always included in the sample metadata. Where HLA class I and class II types were available, the types were taken from metadata supplied by the sample provider, not from assay-based typing. Broad study findings and their caveats: How much clinical and demographic metadata was included differed by source and by participant, and the metadata was provided uncurated.

TCRbeta CDR3 regions were amplified from genomic DNA using the immunoSEQ Assay, a bias-controlled multiplex PCR. The authors processed their data as follows. Nucleated cell counts per sample were estimated from amplification of reference gene primers within the assay. To quantify the absolute abundance of each unique TCRbeta CDR3 rearrangement, sequence reads were collapsed and filtered. Productive Simpson clonality was computed per sample as the square root of Simpson's diversity index over productive rearrangements. Held by TCRdb, this immuneACCESS table contains in-frame sequences only and omits some clones. Under half of the omission traces to an unresolved V gene where checked; the cause of the rest is unknown. The DNA gave D and trimming, while V, J and clone size come from that table. The sample records roughly 250,000 clones, approximately 87% of which are singletons. Approximately 12% of the sample comes from the top ten.

In Seattle, one collaborating source enrolled patients while the infection was active and tracked those patients longitudinally over the course of disease. Each collaborating institution followed its own protocols to collect whole blood in K2EDTA tubes. Collaborator samples were shipped for TCRbeta analysis as frozen whole blood, isolated PBMCs, or DNA extracted from either sample type. The sequenced sample was peripheral blood. The chain employs TRBV4-1 and TRBJ1-6; TRBD1 aligns with 7 central bases. This sequence originates from a woman in her twenties or thirties with COVID-19, enrolled during active disease. The DNA sequence follows: TGCGCCAGCAGCTCATCAGGGGGTAATTCACCCCTCCACTTT. This is translated as CASSSSGGNSPLHF.